This T cell receptor beta chain was identified during a study of blood T cell repertoires in COVID-19. On the study more broadly: Nucleic acid was either cDNA or gDNA, and it came from T cells, B-cell-depleted T cells, or PBMCs.

Germline lookup yields CDR1 SGHNT and CDR2 YYREEE (reference sequence). Trimming shortened V by 0 bases and J by 5 bases, and 6 bases separated the two germline ends. The CDR3 has 14 residues. Original processing notes: Estimation of nucleated cell counts relied on the amplification of reference gene primers. TCRdb's table, derived via immunoSEQ multiplex PCR, lists solely in-frame clones and lacks some. V and J calls and clone size are those listed in that table; D and trimming were worked out from the DNA. The table has 150,000 to 200,000 clones, about 80% seen once. This TCR was recovered from a woman older than 75 with acute or convalescent COVID-19. Sequencing was carried out using peripheral blood. The chain employs TRBV5-4 and TRBJ1-6; unclear D gene. Written as DNA, the CDR3 is TGTGCCAGCAGCTTGGCGGAGAATAATTCACCCCTCCACTTT. Residues: CASSLAENNSPLHF.